Listed here are 12 T cell receptor beta chains from one sample, sequenced in a study of shared clonotypes between healthy human individuals. Method: immunoSEQ multiplex PCR; TCRdb's copy keeps in-frame clones and lacks some. The data show some 690,000 clones, 80% to 95% seen once. The sequenced sample was memory CD8+ T cells from PBMCs. Subset described: CD45RO+ cells pooled with CCR7-negative TemRA cells. These receptors were taken from a man between 18 and 29 years old in good health. Some clones in this sample may be carry-over from other donors' samples.

This rearrangement joins TRBV10-2 to TRBJ2-1; a weak D match, TRBD2 (5 bases). This CDR3 has 14 residues. The V gene's germline CDR1 is WSHSY and CDR2 SAAADI. Trimming left V 4 bases short and J 0 bases short, with 7 bases between. The CDR3 reads CASSAGISYNEQFF. DNA for the CDR3: TGCGCCAGCAGTGCGGGGATCTCCTACAATGAGCAGTTCTTC.

The chain employs TRBV9 and TRBJ2-2; D ambiguous. V gave up 0 bases and J gave up 7 bases, with 7 bases separating them. The germline gives CDR1 SGDLS, CDR2 YYNGEE. This CDR3 comprises 13 residues. Here the CDR3 reads CASSVGMGGELFF. The CDR3 coding sequence is TGTGCCAGCAGCGTAGGCATGGGCGGGGAGCTGTTTTTT.

This chain uses TRBV28 with TRBJ1-3; no definite D call. CDR3 length: 14 amino acids. Trimming stripped 1 base from V and 2 bases from J, with 6 bases between. Germline values: CDR1 MDHEN, CDR2 SYDVKM. The CDR3 loop is CASSLYITGNTIYF. As DNA, the CDR3 is TGTGCCAGCAGTTTATATATCACTGGAAACACCATATATTTT.

In regard to this clone: Within the sample, other DNA sequences also encode this same CDR3. This sequence joins TRBV10-3 and TRBJ2-7; D remains ambiguous. The CDR3 extends over 12 amino acids. V shed 3 bases and J shed 3 bases, with 6 bases lying between them. Germline assignment: CDR1 ENHRY and CDR2 SYGVKD. This CDR3 reads CAISDSDYEQYF. Here the CDR3 DNA reads TGTGCCATCAGTGACTCCGACTACGAGCAGTACTTC.

As concerns this clone: The junction does not match germline at one end; this may be a read error. This sequence joins TRBV14 and TRBJ1-2; no firm D call. The germline gives CDR1 SGHDN, CDR2 FVKESK. The CDR3 consists of 15 residues. The CDR3 loop is CVSSPRWAGWWGYTF. Here the CDR3 DNA reads TGTGTCAGCAGCCCCCGATGGGCGGGTTGGTGGGGCTACACCTTC. Looking up the rest from reference TRBV14 and TRBJ1-2 gives the full variable domain: EAGVTQFPSHSVIEKGQTVTLRCDPISGHDNLYWYRRVMGKEIKFLLHFVKESKQDESGMPNNRFLAERTGGTYSTLKVQPAELEDSGVYFCVSSPRWAGWWGYTFGSGTRLTVV.

A remark on this clone: Compared with germline, one end of the junction differs, possibly owing to a read error. This chain links TRBV7-9 with TRBJ1-2; D is ambiguous. Germline V lookup: CDR1 SEHNR, CDR2 FQNEAQ (reference sequence). The CDR3 extends over 14 amino acids. Written as DNA, the CDR3 is TGCGCCAGCAGCCAAGGGCCAGTTAACTATGGCTACACCTTC. Protein sequence: CASSQGPVNYGYTF.

This clone was recorded a few times. This chain joins TRBV4-1 and TRBJ2-3; TRBD2 is a possible D gene (6 bases). V lost 6 bases, J lost 2 bases, and 12 bases lay in between. CDR3 size: 14 residues. CDR1 is MGHRA and CDR2 is YSYEKL in the germline V gene. This CDR3 reads CASRPEGNTDTQYF. The CDR3, as DNA: TGCGCCAGCAGGCCGGAGGGGAACACAGATACGCAGTATTTT.

A single count supports this clone. This sequence joins TRBV5-4 and TRBJ2-2, with 13 bases identical to TRBD2. Germline V lookup: CDR1 SGHNT, CDR2 YYREEE (reference sequence). Trimming at V came to 3 bases and at J to 4 bases, leaving 6 bases not matched to a gene. The CDR3 runs to 17 residues. The CDR3, as DNA: TGTGCCAGCAGCTCCCCACTAGCGGGAGGGACCACCGGGGAGCTGTTTTTT. Amino acids: CASSSPLAGGTTGELFF.

This chain links TRBV27 with TRBJ2-7; no reliable D call. V was cut by 6 bases and J by 6 bases, with 18 bases left in between. The CDR3 is 14 residues long. The germline gives CDR1 MNHEY, CDR2 SMNVEV (reference sequence). In nucleotides, the CDR3 is TGTGCCAGCAGCGGCAAAAGGGTAAATTCCGAGCAGTACTTC. Amino acid sequence: CASSGKRVNSEQYF.

The V and J genes are TRBV5-4 and TRBJ2-4; D not resolved. Germline V lookup: CDR1 SGHNT, CDR2 YYREEE (reference sequence). The CDR3 is 13 amino acids. V was clipped by 0 bases and J by 6 bases, with 7 bases between them. DNA of the CDR3: TGTGCCAGCAGCTTGGGCGGTCGAAACATTCAGTACTTC. Protein sequence: CASSLGGRNIQYF.

The CDR3 spells CASRGARVGNEQFF. CDR3 in DNA: TGTGCCAGCAGGGGGGCAAGGGTGGGCAATGAGCAGTTCTTC. The chain joins TRBV11-1 to TRBJ2-1; perhaps TRBD1 as D (6 bases). V lost 6 bases, J lost 6 bases, and 15 bases lay in between. Germline CDR1 SGHAT, CDR2 FQDESV (reference sequence). This CDR3 contains 14 residues.

As DNA, the CDR3 is TGCGCCAGCAGCCAAGGTCCAGGGAACACTGAAGCTTTCTTT. It codes for CASSQGPGNTEAFF. The chain uses TRBV4-1 and TRBJ1-1; D ambiguous. Germline V gene lookup returns CDR1 MGHRA and CDR2 YSYEKL. V shed 1 base and J shed 1 base, with 7 bases lying between them. The CDR3 sequence is 14 residues long.